A single sample is the source of the 23 T cell receptor beta chains below, sequenced in a study of T-cell memory formation after mild COVID-19. TCRdb fed the 5' RACE reads into MiXCR, producing one record per CDR3 protein. In the table there are around 130,000 distinct CDR3 sequences, more than 15% of which are singletons. Sequencing used PBMCs or a T cell subset sorted from them (not recorded which). Every receptor here comes from an adult woman who had mild COVID-19 (a few samples of this study predate the infection). Cell type and time point are not known.

The chain employs TRBV10-3 and TRBJ2-7; a weak D match, TRBD2 (5 bases). V lost 4 bases and J lost 9, with 16 bases in between. The CDR3 runs to 13 residues. Germline assignment: CDR1 ENHRY and CDR2 SYGVKD. CDR3 DNA sequence: TGTGCCATCAGTGTGAGTAGCGACGGCGGGCAGTACTTC. Protein: CAISVSSDGGQYF.

The chain recombines TRBV7-9 with TRBJ2-7; D might be TRBD1 (5 bases). Deletions cut 4 bases from V and 3 bases from J, with 16 bases between. This CDR3 region has 15 residues. CDR1 SEHNR and CDR2 FQNEAQ come from the germline V gene (reference sequence). CDR3 coding DNA: TGTGCCAGCAGCTCCTCGGGCAGGGTCATCTACGAGCAGTACTTC. It codes for CASSSSGRVIYEQYF.

V usage is TRBV29-1 and J usage is TRBJ2-5; D might be TRBD2 (5 bases). The CDR3 spans 13 residues. Trimming removed 6 bases from V and 5 bases from J, with 16 bases in between. In germline, CDR1 is SQVTM, CDR2 ANQGSEA. The CDR3 DNA reads as TGCAGCGTAATGACTATTTGGAGTGAGACCCAGTACTTC. It translates to CSVMTIWSETQYF.

This clonotype was seen more than once but under ten times. V and J are TRBV20-1 and TRBJ1-3; no definite D call. Trimming removed 3 bases at V and 4 bases at J, with 10 bases between. The germline V gene has CDR1 DFQATT and CDR2 SNEGSKA (reference sequence). The CDR3 sequence is 13 residues long. The CDR3 DNA reads TGCAGTGCTAGTGGTGGTAACGGAAACACCATATATTTT. Protein product: CSASGGNGNTIYF.

This clonotype showed up just a few times. The chain recombines TRBV29-1 with TRBJ2-3, with 7 bases matching TRBD1. The V and J ends lost 5 bases and 5 bases, in that order; junction bases with no gene match: 10. In germline, CDR1 is SQVTM, CDR2 ANQGSEA. The length of the CDR3 is 14 residues. CDR3 sequence reads: CSVTRGFLEDTQYF. The DNA of the CDR3 is TGCAGCGTTACCAGGGGGTTCCTTGAAGATACGCAGTATTTT.

This clonotype occurred a few times. V and J are TRBV6-2 or TRBV6-3 and TRBJ2-1; possible D gene TRBD2, 5 bases. The CDR3 runs 15 residues. Per the germline V gene, CDR1 is MNHEY and CDR2 is SVGEGT. Trimming pared 2 bases from V and 5 bases from J, leaving 13 bases between. CDR3 DNA sequence: TGTGCCAGCAGTTACGGACTTTCCCCTAACAATGAGCAGTTCTTC. This codes for CASSYGLSPNNEQFF.

V gene TRBV12-3 or TRBV12-4 combines with J gene TRBJ1-4; D possibly corresponds to TRBD1 (6 bases). Trimming removed 6 bases from V and 6 bases from J, with 14 bases in between. The CDR3 covers 14 residues. The CDR3 DNA is TGTGCCAGCAGGACCGGGACAAAATATGAAAAACTGTTTTTT. It yields the protein CASRTGTKYEKLFF.

The rearrangement links TRBV20-1 to TRBJ1-2, with unresolved D. CDR3 length: 12 residues. V was pared by 3 bases and J by 1 base, with 6 bases between. Germline V gene data show CDR1 as DFQATT and CDR2 as SNEGSKA (reference sequence). CDR3: CSASAVNYGYTF. The CDR3 coding sequence is TGCAGTGCTAGTGCGGTTAACTATGGCTACACCTTC.

This clonotype turned up a few times. The chain couples TRBV20-1 to TRBJ2-1; D unresolved. The CDR3 consists of 12 residues. V dropped 1 base and J dropped 12 bases, with 13 bases sitting between them. Germline lookup yields CDR1 DFQATT and CDR2 SNEGSKA (reference sequence). In nucleotides, the CDR3 is TGCAGTGCTAGAGCTCACCTGGCCCCGCAGTTCTTC. This encodes CSARAHLAPQFF.

The table lists this clonotype with a count of one. The rearrangement uses TRBV20-1 and TRBJ1-1, with 10 bases aligning to TRBD1. This CDR3 comprises 16 residues. V shed 5 bases and J 1 base; nucleotides not matched to a gene: 10. Germline lookup yields CDR1 DFQATT and CDR2 SNEGSKA (reference sequence). CDR3 residues: CSARDRGKGTNTEAFF. The CDR3 nucleotides are TGCAGTGCTCGGGACAGGGGAAAGGGGACGAACACTGAAGCTTTCTTT.

This clonotype was picked up a small number of times. The V and J genes are TRBV5-1 and TRBJ2-3; D uncertain. The CDR3 length is 12 residues. V was trimmed by 4 bases and J by 4 bases, leaving 7 bases between them. CDR1 SGHRS and CDR2 YFSETQ come from the germline V gene. CDR3 residues: CASSLRADTQYF. Here the CDR3 DNA reads TGCGCCAGCAGCCTTCGAGCAGATACGCAGTATTTT. The full variable domain, in which reference TRBV5-1 and TRBJ2-3 provide the parts outside the CDR3, is KAGVTQTPRYLIKTRGQQVTLSCSPISGHRSVSWYQQTPGQGLQFLFEYFSETQRNKGNFPGRFSGRQFSNSRSEMNVSTLELGDSALYLCASSLRADTQYFGPGTRLTVL.

This chain joins TRBV4-3 and TRBJ2-1; 12 nucleotides agree with TRBD2. V lost 0 bases, J lost 7 bases, and 10 bases stayed unmatched. The CDR3 has 18 residues. In germline, CDR1 is LGHNA, CDR2 YSLEER. The CDR3 is CASSQDPRTSGGLNEQFF. Here the CDR3 DNA reads TGCGCCAGCAGCCAAGATCCGCGAACTAGCGGGGGGCTTAATGAGCAGTTCTTC.

The chain uses TRBV21-1 and TRBJ1-1; the table's TRBD1 call for D was not verified on the DNA. TRBV21-1 is tagged as a pseudogene. The CDR3 has 16 amino acids. CDR3 DNA sequence: TGTGCCAGCAGCAAAGCGCAGACAGGGCGGAACACTGAAGCTTTCTTT. Encoded protein: CASSKAQTGRNTEAFF.

This clonotype was seen a handful of times. V gene TRBV5-1 combines with J gene TRBJ2-3, with D hard to call. In germline, CDR1 is SGHRS, CDR2 YFSETQ. This CDR3 is 14 amino acids long. V lost 0 bases and J lost 2, with 7 bases in between. The CDR3 nucleotides are TGCGCCAGCAGCTTGGGCTCAACCACAGATACGCAGTATTTT. Amino acids: CASSLGSTTDTQYF.

This chain links TRBV9 with TRBJ1-2, with unresolved D. Trimming took off 0 bases at V and 5 bases at J, with 11 bases between the two ends. The CDR3 runs 14 residues. Germline V gives CDR1 SGDLS, CDR2 YYNGEE. This chain's CDR3 is CASSVGAAEYGYTF. Here the CDR3 DNA reads TGTGCCAGCAGCGTAGGGGCTGCTGAATATGGCTACACCTTC.

This clonotype was seen more than once but under ten times. Because the CDR3's place on the DNA is in doubt, the DNA is left out and the CDR3 is given as listed by TCRdb. The chain is built from TRBV7-5 and TRBJ1-2; the table assigns TRBD1, which was not confirmed against the DNA. TRBV7-5 corresponds to a pseudogene. The length of the CDR3 is 19 amino acids, counting both ends. The CDR3 reads CISVSEASWDRELSYGYTF.

By share, this clonotype ranks as medium-sized. The rearrangement uses TRBV7-6 and TRBJ1-5, with D perhaps matching TRBD1 (6 bases). Germline V gene lookup returns CDR1 SGHVS and CDR2 FNYEAQ. Trimming took 5 bases from V and 4 from J, leaving 9 bases between them. The length of the CDR3 is 13 residues. The CDR3 sequence: CASSRDINQPQHF. The CDR3 DNA reads as TGTGCCAGCAGCCGGGACATTAATCAGCCCCAGCATTTT.

The CDR3 DNA sequence: TGCAGTGCTAACAAAGGGAGAAATGAGCAGTTCTTC. Amino acids: CSANKGRNEQFF. The V gene is TRBV20-1, the J gene TRBJ2-1; D is possibly TRBD2 (5 bases). Per germline, CDR1 DFQATT and CDR2 SNEGSKA (reference sequence). Deletions cut 4 bases from V and 7 bases from J, with 11 bases between. CDR3 length equals 12 residues.

V gene TRBV20-1 combines with J gene TRBJ1-1; the match to TRBD1 covers 7 bases. Germline assignment: CDR1 DFQATT and CDR2 SNEGSKA (reference sequence). The CDR3 runs 14 residues. V shed 5 bases, J shed 0 bases, and the junction held 6 bases outside the gene matches. As DNA, the CDR3 is TGCAGTGCTGGGGGCAGGGGGTTGAACACTGAAGCTTTCTTT. It encodes CSAGGRGLNTEAFF.

This clonotype was seen more than once but under ten times. The V gene is TRBV24-1, the J gene TRBJ1-5; D might be TRBD1 (5 bases). Trimming removed 5 bases from V and 4 bases from J, with 8 bases in between. Germline CDR1 is KGHDR and CDR2 is SFDVKD. This CDR3 contains 13 residues. The CDR3 spells CATSAGGNQPQHF. CDR3 nucleotides: TGTGCCACCAGTGCTGGGGGGAATCAGCCCCAGCATTTT.

This clonotype was detected only a few times. This CDR3 reads CASSVSATSGASYEQYF. In DNA, the CDR3 is TGTGCCAGCAGTGTTAGTGCAACTAGCGGGGCTTCCTACGAGCAGTACTTC. The chain couples TRBV2 to TRBJ2-7, with 10 bases matching TRBD2. Trimming at V came to 4 bases and at J to 1 base, leaving 10 bases not matched to a gene. This CDR3 is built from 17 residues. CDR1 and CDR2 (germline): SNHLY, FYNNEI.

This clonotype has a handful of counts. V usage is TRBV29-1 and J usage is TRBJ2-2, with 13 bases matching TRBD2. Germline V CDR1 and CDR2: SQVTM, ANQGSEA. J gave up 4 bases and V 7 bases, and 15 bases lay outside the gene matches. The CDR3 covers 18 residues. DNA of the CDR3: TGCAGCGCTGGAACCGGGACTAGCGGGGCGACGGGCACCGGGGAGCTGTTTTTT. Protein: CSAGTGTSGATGTGELFF.

The V gene is TRBV2, the J gene TRBJ2-5, with D possibly being TRBD2 (7 bases). Trimming left V 5 bases short and J 4 bases short, with 11 bases between. This CDR3 region has 13 residues. Germline lookup yields CDR1 SNHLY and CDR2 FYNNEI. As DNA, the CDR3 is TGTGCCAGCAGTCCGGGGGGCGTAGAGACCCAGTACTTC. This sequence encodes CASSPGGVETQYF. The full variable domain, completed using reference TRBV2 and TRBJ2-5, is EPEVTQTPSHQVTQMGQEVILRCVPISNHLYFYWYRQILGQKVEFLVSFYNNEISEKSEIFDDQFSVERPDGSNFTLKIRSTKLEDSAMYFCASSPGGVETQYFGPGTRLLVL.